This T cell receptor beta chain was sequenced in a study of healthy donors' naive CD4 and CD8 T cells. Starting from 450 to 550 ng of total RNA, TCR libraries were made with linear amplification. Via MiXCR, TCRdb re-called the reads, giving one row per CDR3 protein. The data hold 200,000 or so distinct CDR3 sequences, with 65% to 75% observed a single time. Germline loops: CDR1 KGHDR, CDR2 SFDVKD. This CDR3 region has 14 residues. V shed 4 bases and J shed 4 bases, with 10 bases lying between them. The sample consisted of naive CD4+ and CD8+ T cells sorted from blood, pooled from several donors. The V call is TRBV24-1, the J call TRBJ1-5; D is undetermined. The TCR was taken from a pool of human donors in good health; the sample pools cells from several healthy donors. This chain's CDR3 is CATSDPDGNQPQHF. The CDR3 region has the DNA TGTGCCACCAGTGACCCGGACGGTAATCAGCCCCAGCATTTT.